The 9 T cell receptor beta chains presented below share a single source sample, sequenced in a study of T cells expressing NK-cell markers. TCRdb processed the 5' RACE reads again and assigns one entry to each CDR3 protein, with no DNA. This table holds some 16,000 distinct CDR3 sequences. Sequenced: blood T cells: a sorted CD56 or NKG2C T cell subset, CD4+ or CD8+ T cells, or bulk PBMC T cells (not recorded which). These TCRs come from a man aged 18-70 years in good health.

The chain employs TRBV15 and TRBJ2-7; TCRdb gives TRBD1 as the D gene, but with no DNA this cannot be confirmed. Germline CDR1 and CDR2: LNHNV and YYDKDF (reference sequence). The CDR3 loop spans 15 amino acids. CDR3 loop: CATSLSPTGNNEQYF.

The V gene is TRBV19, the J gene TRBJ1-1. The germline gives CDR1 LNHDA, CDR2 SQIVND (reference sequence). CDR3 length equals 13 residues. CDR3 protein: CASSSGVSAEAFF.

The CDR3 is CSVSPQGRGTEAFF. The rearrangement links TRBV29-1 to TRBJ1-1; TCRdb selects TRBD1, and the lack of DNA leaves this call unchecked. The length of the CDR3 is 14 residues. Germline CDR1 reads SQVTM; CDR2 reads ANQGSEA.

The rearrangement links TRBV5-6 to TRBJ2-1; TCRdb selects TRBD2, and the lack of DNA leaves this call unchecked. The CDR3 is 16 residues long. Germline V gene lookup returns CDR1 SGHDT and CDR2 YYEEEE. CDR3: CASSLGGLAALRAQFF.

The rearrangement joins TRBV5-1 to TRBJ2-3; without DNA, the TCRdb call of TRBD2 cannot be checked. Germline loops: CDR1 SGHRS, CDR2 YFSETQ. The CDR3 is 13 residues long. The CDR3 loop reads CASSLERAQAQYF.

The chain joins TRBV12-3 or TRBV12-4 to TRBJ2-3; TCRdb gives TRBD1 as the D gene, but with no DNA this cannot be confirmed. CDR3 length: 15 residues. CDR3 region: CASSALVGRTDTQYF.

The chain links TRBV7-2 to TRBJ2-6; there is no DNA to check the TCRdb D call of TRBD1. The germline V gene encodes CDR1 SGHTA and CDR2 FQGNSA. The CDR3 has 17 amino acids. CDR3 in amino acids: CASSLRGTGAGANVLTF.

The rearrangement uses TRBV5-8 and TRBJ2-3; the D gene TCRdb calls, TRBD2, cannot be checked with no DNA. CDR1 is SGHTS, CDR2 YDEGEE, per germline. The CDR3 spans 15 residues. The CDR3 loop is CASSSGLASTDTQYF.

J is TRBJ1-2 and V is TRBV20-1. The V gene's germline CDR1 is DFQATT and CDR2 SNEGSKA (reference sequence). CDR3 length equals 12 residues. The CDR3: CSASPAATGYTF.